This T cell receptor beta chain was captured by sequencing in a study of T cell responses to AZD1222 COVID-19 vaccine. TCRdb's copy holds only in-frame clones and misses some; the assay was immunoSEQ multiplex PCR. The sample lists 130,000 to 150,000 clones; around 87% were seen once. Trimming took 6 bases from V and 7 from J; bases not matched to a gene: 7. The germline V gene encodes CDR1 LGHDT and CDR2 YNNKEL (reference sequence). The CDR3 is 14 amino acids. Sequencing used peripheral blood, obtained on day 0 of AZD1222 vaccination. The chain is built from TRBV3-1 (or the pseudogene TRBV3-2) and TRBJ1-5; 9 bases line up with TRBD1. This receptor was taken from an adult in good health. The CDR3 here is CASSRTGGAQPQHF. The CDR3 DNA is TGTGCCAGCAGTCGTACAGGGGGCGCACAGCCCCAGCATTTT.